This TCR beta chain emerged from a study of long-term antiretroviral therapy in people with HIV. In the United States, treatment was given to all participants with HIV. V dropped 9 bases and J dropped 5 bases, with 13 bases sitting between them. The CDR3 sequence is 13 residues long. The immunoSEQ assay was v3.0, run at survey level. Profiled with immunoSEQ multiplex PCR; TCRdb holds only in-frame clones, not every one. The sample carries about 22,000 clones, over 75% recorded once. Study results and limitations: Against controls, HIV repertoires showed narrower ranges of CDR3 length. Blood collection from about 2003 to 2018 possibly occurred under older ART regimens.

Turning to this clone: Its target is not known.

The clonotype comes from a woman in her thirties with HIV. This material consisted of unsorted PBMCs, taken 1.8 years before starting antiretroviral therapy. The chain is built from TRBV23-1 and TRBJ1-4; D gene uncertain. TRBV23-1 is annotated as an ORF whose role is uncertain. The CDR3 DNA follows: TGCGCCAGACAAAACAGATTGAATGAAAAACTGTTTTTT. It encodes CARQNRLNEKLFF.